The T cell receptor beta chain described here comes from a study of blood T cells in healthy people across ages. Germline-derived CDR1 and CDR2 are MNHEY and SVGEGT. The CDR3 sequence is 15 residues long. Trimming removed 2 bases at V and 0 bases at J, with 7 bases between. Points from the study as a whole: From one million sequenced T cells, diversity estimates were lower bounds.

A second 7 to 11 cycle PCR used barcoded and J-beta primers. Every individual sample yielded 2.5 million or more paired-end reads (each containing CDR3). Using its own MiXCR run on the 5' RACE reads, TCRdb lists one record per CDR3 protein. The repertoire has roughly 680,000 distinct CDR3 sequences, 52% of them found once; the top ten carry about 14%. This clonotype was seen more than once but under ten times. Its target is not known. Sequencing was done on a sample of blood. The chain has TRBV6-2 or TRBV6-3 and TRBJ1-4; the D is unclear. The clonotype originates from a woman older than 75 in good health. CDR3: CASSYGSTTNEKLFF. The DNA for the CDR3 is TGTGCCAGCAGTTACGGGTCAACAACTAATGAAAAACTGTTTTTT.